This TCR beta chain was identified in a study of CD8 T cells in ankylosing spondylitis. Study conclusions and caveats: Within peripheral blood, clones linked to disease were CD8+ and relatively rare. Earlier literature documents some of the motif variants in reactive arthritis synovial fluid and blood. Disease-associated clones were reportedly significantly overrepresented in matched ankylosing spondylitis synovial fluid. Apparently characteristic of ankylosing spondylitis blood was a TCR beta motif (roughly eight highly homologous variants).

This CDR3 is built from 14 residues. V lost 3 bases, J lost 2 bases, and 9 bases lay in between. The germline gives CDR1 WNHNN, CDR2 SYGVQD (reference sequence). Points on this clonotype: Its antigen is as yet unknown.

TCRdb reprocessed the 5' RACE reads with MiXCR, giving one entry per CDR3 protein. The sample lists around 300,000 distinct CDR3 sequences; around 10% were seen once. Source material: blood, either unsorted or a sorted T cell fraction (not recorded which). V is TRBV10-1 and J is TRBJ2-3; D is unclear. This receptor was taken from a female donor with ankylosing spondylitis or in good health (not recorded which). The CDR3 loop reads CASSDGGFTDTQYF. The CDR3 nucleotides read TGCGCCAGCAGTGATGGCGGATTCACAGATACGCAGTATTTT.